This T cell receptor beta chain was identified during a study of blood T cell repertoires in COVID-19. Study summary: COVID-19 samples, acute and convalescent, were from the United States, Italy and Spain. The cDNA or gDNA used as material had been derived from T cells, B-cell-depleted T cells, or PBMCs.

Per the germline V gene, CDR1 is LNHDA and CDR2 is SQIVND (reference sequence). The CDR3 covers 12 residues. Trimming cost V 3 bases and J 6 bases, with 8 bases left between them. Original data processing: Counts of nucleated cells, estimated from reference gene primer amplification, were obtained. The data were produced by immunoSEQ multiplex PCR, yet TCRdb's version contains in-frame clones alone and is incomplete. That table supplies the V and J calls and clone size; D and trimming were determined from the DNA. The sample has 200,000 to 300,000 clones, more than 80% seen once. The chain is built from TRBV19 and TRBJ1-2; a possible D gene is TRBD1 (6 bases). Sequences were obtained from peripheral blood. This receptor was obtained from a woman of 80 years or more with COVID-19, enrolled during active disease. CDR3 region: CASSISGDGYTF. In DNA form, the CDR3 reads TGTGCCAGTAGTATTTCAGGGGATGGCTACACCTTC.